The T cell receptor (beta chain) described here comes from a study of blood T cell repertoires in COVID-19. Authors' methods: Amplification of reference gene primers provided the estimated nucleated cell counts. Here immunoSEQ multiplex PCR was the method, and the copy in TCRdb shows in-frame clones only, minus some. V and J calls and clone size are as listed in that table; D and trimming were resolved from the DNA. The data contain some 300,000 clones, approximately 90% of them seen just once; the ten biggest clones take up over 5%. Trimming left V 10 bases short and J 0 bases short, with 14 bases between. The germline gives CDR1 SNHLY, CDR2 FYNNEI. This CDR3 has 14 amino acids.

Specimen: peripheral blood. V gene TRBV2 combines with J gene TRBJ2-3; D is perhaps TRBD2 (7 bases). This clonotype was sampled from a woman aged 50 to 60 with COVID-19, enrolled during active disease. Written as DNA, the CDR3 is TGTGCCAACACCCGGGGGGCGAGCACAGATACGCAGTATTTT. Amino acid sequence: CANTRGASTDTQYF.